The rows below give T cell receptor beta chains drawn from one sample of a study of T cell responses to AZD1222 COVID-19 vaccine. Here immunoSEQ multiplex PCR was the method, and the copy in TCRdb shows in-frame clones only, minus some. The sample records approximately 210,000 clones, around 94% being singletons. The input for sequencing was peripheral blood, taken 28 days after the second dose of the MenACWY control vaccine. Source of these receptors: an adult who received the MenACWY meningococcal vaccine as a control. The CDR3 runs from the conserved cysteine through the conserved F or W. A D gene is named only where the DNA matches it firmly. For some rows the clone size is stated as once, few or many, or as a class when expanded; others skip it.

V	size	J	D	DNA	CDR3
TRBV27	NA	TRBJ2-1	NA	TGTGCCAGCAGTTCCCCGGGGGTCAGGGCCTACAATGAGCAGTTCTTC	CASSSPGVRAYNEQFF
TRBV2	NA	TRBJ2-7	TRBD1	TGTGCCAGCAGAACCGGGACAGGGGGCTCCTACGAGCAGTACTTC	CASRTGTGGSYEQYF
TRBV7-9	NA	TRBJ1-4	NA	TGTGCCAGCAGCTTAGGTCCGTCATGGGACGAAAAACTGTTTTTT	CASSLGPSWDEKLFF
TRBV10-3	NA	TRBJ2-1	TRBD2	TGTGCCATCAGTGAGTCGGCGGGATCGGGGACTAGCGGGAGGGATGAGCAGTTCTTC	CAISESAGSGTSGRDEQFF
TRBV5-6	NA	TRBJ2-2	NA	TGTGCCAGCAGCTTGGTTGGGCAGGATACCGGGGAGCTGTTTTTT	CASSLVGQDTGELFF
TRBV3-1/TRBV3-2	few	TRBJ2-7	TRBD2	TGTGCCAGCAGCCCCTGGCGGGAGGACGAGCAGTACTTC	CASSPWREDEQYF
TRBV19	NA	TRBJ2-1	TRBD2	TGTGCCACGAAGTTAGCGGGAGATGATGAGCAGTTCTTC	CATKLAGDDEQFF
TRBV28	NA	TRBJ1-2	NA	TGTGCCAGCAGTTCTACAGGGTACTATGGCTACACCTTC	CASSSTGYYGYTF
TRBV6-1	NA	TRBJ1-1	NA	TGTGCCAGCAGTGAATCCGGGGGGCTTGCCACTGAAGCTTTCTTT	CASSESGGLATEAFF
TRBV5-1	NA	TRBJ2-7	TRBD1	TGCGCCAGCAGAACCGGGACAGGGGGAGACGAGCAGTACTTC	CASRTGTGGDEQYF
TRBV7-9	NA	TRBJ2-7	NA	TGTGCCAGCAGCGCCCCATCGGAGGGGTCCGAAGAGCAGTACTTC	CASSAPSEGSEEQYF
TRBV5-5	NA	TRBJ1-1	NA	TGTGCCAGCAGGCCGGCAGGTAACACTGAAGCTTTCTTT	CASRPAGNTEAFF
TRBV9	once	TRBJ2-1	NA	TGTGCCAGCAGCGTAGGCAGGGGTGATGAGCAGTTCTTC	CASSVGRGDEQFF
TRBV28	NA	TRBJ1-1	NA	TGTGCCAGCAGTTTAAGGGTTGGGTACACTGAAGCTTTCTTT	CASSLRVGYTEAFF
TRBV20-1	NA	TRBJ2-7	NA	TGCAGTGCTAAAGACTCGTTCGAGCAGTACTTC	CSAKDSFEQYF
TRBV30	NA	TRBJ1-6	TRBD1	TGTGCCACCGCCGGGACAGGGGCCTCACCCCTCCACTTT	CATAGTGASPLHF
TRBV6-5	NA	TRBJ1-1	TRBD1	TGTGCCAGCAGTTACCCGTGGGACAGGGGAGACACTGAAGCTTTCTTT	CASSYPWDRGDTEAFF
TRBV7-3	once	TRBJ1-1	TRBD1	TGTGCCAGCAGCTCCGGGACAGTGAACACTGAAGCTTTCTTT	CASSSGTVNTEAFF
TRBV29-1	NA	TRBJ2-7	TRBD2	TGCAGCGTTGGTGGGACTAGGTTTAGCTCCTACGAGCAGTACTTC	CSVGGTRFSSYEQYF
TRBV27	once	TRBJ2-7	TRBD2	TGTGCCAGCAGTTTATCTCCGGGACTAGCGCTCGACGAGCAGTACTTC	CASSLSPGLALDEQYF
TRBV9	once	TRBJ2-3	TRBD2	TGTGCCAGCAGCCCATGGACTAGCGGGAGTAGAACAGATACGCAGTATTTT	CASSPWTSGSRTDTQYF
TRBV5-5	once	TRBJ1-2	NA	TGTGCCAGCAGCTTGGTTTGGGTAGGGGCAAGCTATGGCTACACCTTC	CASSLVWVGASYGYTF
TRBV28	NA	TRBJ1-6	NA	TGTGCCAGCAGTTTACAGGGCAGGTTAGATTCACCCCTCCACTTT	CASSLQGRLDSPLHF
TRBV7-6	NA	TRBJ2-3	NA	TGTGCCAGCAGCTTATGGTCCGGGGTCCTCACAGATACGCAGTATTTT	CASSLWSGVLTDTQYF
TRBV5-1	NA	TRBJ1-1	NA	TGCGCCAGCAGCTTCTCAGCGAACACTGAAGCTTTCTTT	CASSFSANTEAFF
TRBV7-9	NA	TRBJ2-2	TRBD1	TGTGCCAGCAGCACCAGAGTGGACAGGCGATCGACCGGGGAGCTGTTTTTT	CASSTRVDRRSTGELFF
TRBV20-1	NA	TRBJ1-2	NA	TGCAGTGCTAGTGTCCGGACTCACTATGGCTACACCTTC	CSASVRTHYGYTF
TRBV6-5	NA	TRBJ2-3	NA	TGTGCCAGCCTAGTCCCTAGCACAGATACGCAGTATTTT	CASLVPSTDTQYF
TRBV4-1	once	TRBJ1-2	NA	TGCGCCAGCAGCCAAGTAGGCCAGGTCCTCGGGGGCTACACCTTC	CASSQVGQVLGGYTF
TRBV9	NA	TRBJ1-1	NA	TGTGCCAGCAGCCAACGCCCGGGCACTGAAGCTTTCTTT	CASSQRPGTEAFF
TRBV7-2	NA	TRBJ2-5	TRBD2	TGTGCCAGCAGCTTAGGGACTAGTCGCCAAGAGACCCAGTACTTC	CASSLGTSRQETQYF
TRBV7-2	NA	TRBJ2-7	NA	TGTGCCAGCAGCCAGGGTACGACGACCTACGAGCAGTACTTC	CASSQGTTTYEQYF
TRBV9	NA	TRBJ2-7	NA	TGTGCCAGCAGCCCCGGACTGGACTACGAGCAGTACTTC	CASSPGLDYEQYF
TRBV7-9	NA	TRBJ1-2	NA	TGTGCCAGCAGCGACCTACAATTC	CASSDLQF
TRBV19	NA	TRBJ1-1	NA	TGTGCCAGTCTTAATGAGGGACTCCACGGGGCTGAAGCTTTCTTT	CASLNEGLHGAEAFF
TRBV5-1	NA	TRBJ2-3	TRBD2	TGCGCCAGCAGCTCGGGACTAGCGGGGGCGGGCACAGATACGCAGTATTTT	CASSSGLAGAGTDTQYF
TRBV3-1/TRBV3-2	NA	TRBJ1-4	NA	TGTGCCAGCAGCCGGTATGATGCAACTAATGAAAAACTGTTTTTT	CASSRYDATNEKLFF
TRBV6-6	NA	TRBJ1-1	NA	TGTGCCAGCACCGAAACAGGGCCCACTGAAGCTTTCTTT	CASTETGPTEAFF
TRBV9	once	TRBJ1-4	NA	TGTGCCAGCAGCGTAGGGAAGACAACTAATGAAAAACTGTTTTTT	CASSVGKTTNEKLFF
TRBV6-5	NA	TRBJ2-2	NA	TGTGCCAGCAGCCTCCTGAACACCGGGGAGCTGTTTTTT	CASSLLNTGELFF
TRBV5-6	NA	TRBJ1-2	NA	TGTGCCAGCAGCCAAGATAGCTATGGCTACACCTTC	CASSQDSYGYTF
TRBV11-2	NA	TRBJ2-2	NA	TGTGCCAGCAGCACTACAGGGCCCCCTTCCACCGGGGAGCTGTTTTTT	CASSTTGPPSTGELFF
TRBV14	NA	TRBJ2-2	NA	TGTGCCAGCAGCCAAGAGGGGACCGGGGAGCTGTTTTTT	CASSQEGTGELFF
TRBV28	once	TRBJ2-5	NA	TGTGCCAGCAGTTCCCAAGAGACCCAGTACTTC	CASSSQETQYF
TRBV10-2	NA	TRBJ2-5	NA	TGCGCCAGCAGTGATGGGGAGACCCAGTACTTC	CASSDGETQYF
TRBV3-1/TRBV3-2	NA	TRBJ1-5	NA	TGTGCCAGCAGCCAAGAGGGGAATCAGCCCCAGCATTTT	CASSQEGNQPQHF
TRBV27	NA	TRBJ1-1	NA	TGTGCCAGCAGTTTAATAGGGGGAACTGAAGCTTTCTTT	CASSLIGGTEAFF
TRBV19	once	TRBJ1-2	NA	TGTGCCAGTAGTATAAGGGCAGGGGAATATGGCTACACCTTC	CASSIRAGEYGYTF